This T cell receptor beta chain was observed in a study of OX40 agonist ivuxolimab in advanced cancers. Study summary: Patients received ivuxolimab, an intravenous treatment, every 2 weeks at 0.01 to 10 mg/kg. Study results and limitations: Near-lowest levels of clonal expansion characterized partial responders at 0.1-3.0 mg/kg.

A remark on this clone: What it binds is unknown.

Autoimmune disease history or systemic immunosuppression disqualified patients. The method was immunoSEQ multiplex PCR; TCRdb's version includes in-frame clones alone and lacks a portion of them. The sample lists about 64,000 clones, almost 85% occurring once. Germline V CDR1 and CDR2: DFQATT, SNEGSKA (reference sequence). The V end was cut by 6 bases, the J end by 7 bases, with 11 bases between. This CDR3 is 11 amino acids long. The J gene is TRBJ2-3, the V gene TRBV20-1; no reliable D call. The source is an adult with an advanced solid tumor such as melanoma, head and neck, liver or kidney cancer. The sample in question was CD4+ or CD8+ T cells sorted from blood, obtained in a trial of the OX40 agonist ivuxolimab. The CDR3 here is CSAPTAHTQYF. DNA of the CDR3: TGCAGTGCCCCGACTGCACATACGCAGTATTTT.